This TCR beta chain came from a study of shared clonotypes between healthy human individuals. Study-wide results and caveats: Non-shared clonotypes displayed generation probabilities falling below those of clonotypes present in all four donors. Researchers sampled blood only, noting tissue repertoires likely differ.

The CDR3 loop spans 16 amino acids. Germline lookup yields CDR1 SGHRS and CDR2 YFSETQ. V lost 0 bases to trimming and J lost 7 bases, with 16 bases between them. Remarks on this clone: As yet, its antigen is unknown.

Profiling relied on immunoSEQ multiplex PCR, and the TCRdb table lists in-frame clones only, not all of them. The sample has 1,100,000 or so clones, around 78% seen once. The sample comprised memory CD4+ T cells from PBMCs. Regarding subset: CD45RA-negative fraction. The source of this sequence is a man aged 18-30 years in good health. Some clones in this sample may be carry-over from other donors' samples. This chain connects TRBV5-1 to TRBJ1-4, with D tentatively TRBD1 (5 bases). CDR3 nucleotides: TGCGCCAGCAGCTTGGGCTTGGGGGGTAAGATTGAAAAACTGTTTTTT. This translates into CASSLGLGGKIEKLFF.